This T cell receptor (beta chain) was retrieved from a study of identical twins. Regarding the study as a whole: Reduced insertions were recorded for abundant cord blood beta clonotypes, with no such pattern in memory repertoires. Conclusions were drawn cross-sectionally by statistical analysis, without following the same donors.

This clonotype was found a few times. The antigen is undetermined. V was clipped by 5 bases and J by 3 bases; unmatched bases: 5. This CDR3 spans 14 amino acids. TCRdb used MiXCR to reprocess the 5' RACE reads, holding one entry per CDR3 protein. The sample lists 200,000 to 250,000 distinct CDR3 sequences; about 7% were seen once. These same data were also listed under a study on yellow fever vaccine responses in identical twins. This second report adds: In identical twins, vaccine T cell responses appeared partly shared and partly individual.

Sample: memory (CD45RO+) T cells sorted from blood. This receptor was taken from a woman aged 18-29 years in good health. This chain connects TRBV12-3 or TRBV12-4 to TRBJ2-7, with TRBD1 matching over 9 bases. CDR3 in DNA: TGTGCCAGCAGTCGGACAGGGGAAATCTACGAGCAGTACTTC. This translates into CASSRTGEIYEQYF.